These 21 T cell receptor beta chains were all obtained from the same sample, sequenced in a study of blood T cell repertoires in COVID-19. Method: immunoSEQ multiplex PCR; TCRdb's copy keeps in-frame clones and lacks some. The sample has fewer than 400,000 clones; under 90% are singletons. Sequencing used PBMCs or T cells enriched from blood (not recorded which). These receptors all come from a man aged 55 to 70 who had recovered from COVID-19.

This clone was observed a handful of times. The J gene is TRBJ1-1, the V gene TRBV11-3; D is possibly TRBD1 (6 bases). Per the germline V gene, CDR1 is SGHNT and CDR2 is YENEEA. Trimming took 1 base from V and 0 from J, leaving 15 bases between them. This CDR3 spans 17 amino acids. CDR3 nucleotide sequence: TGTGCCAGCAGCTTAGGGGGGCAAGACAGATTGAACACTGAAGCTTTCTTT. This codes for CASSLGGQDRLNTEAFF.

The rearrangement links TRBV28 to TRBJ1-3; possibly TRBD1 for D (6 bases). The CDR3 contains 15 residues. With 6 bases removed from V and 4 bases from J, the gap between germline ends came to 16 bases. Germline lookup yields CDR1 MDHEN and CDR2 SYDVKM. CDR3 in amino acids: CASSTGGGTGNTIYF. The CDR3 DNA sequence: TGTGCCAGCAGCACGGGAGGGGGGACAGGAAACACCATATATTTT.

As DNA, the CDR3 is TGTGCCACCCACCGGGCTAGCGAATACAATGAGCAGTTCTTC. It encodes CATHRASEYNEQFF. This sequence joins TRBV6-5 and TRBJ2-1; a possible D gene is TRBD2 (6 bases). CDR1 MNHEY and CDR2 SVGAGI come from the germline V gene. V was clipped by 10 bases and J by 4 bases, with 17 bases between them. The CDR3 is made up of 14 amino acids.

This sequence joins TRBV28 and TRBJ2-7; 9 positions agree with TRBD1. V lost 5 bases, J lost 7 bases, and 12 bases stayed unmatched. The CDR3 has 15 amino acids. Germline V gives CDR1 MDHEN, CDR2 SYDVKM. CDR3 loop: CASSALKQGALEQYF. The CDR3 nucleotides read TGTGCCAGCAGTGCGTTAAAACAGGGGGCTCTAGAGCAGTACTTC. Supplemented by reference TRBV28 and TRBJ2-7, the full variable domain reads DVKVTQSSRYLVKRTGEKVFLECVQDMDHENMFWYRQDPGLGLRLIYFSYDVKMKEKGDIPEGYSVSREKKERFSLILESASTNQTSMYLCASSALKQGALEQYFGPGTRLTVT.

V gene TRBV7-6 combines with J gene TRBJ2-3, with 14 bases identical to TRBD2. The germline gives CDR1 SGHVS, CDR2 FNYEAQ. V shed 2 bases and J 3 bases; nucleotides not matched to a gene: 10. This CDR3 spans 19 amino acids. CDR3 residues: CASSLTTGTSGSKTDTQYF. CDR3 DNA sequence: TGTGCCAGCAGCTTAACGACGGGGACTAGCGGGAGTAAGACAGATACGCAGTATTTT.

This chain joins TRBV30 and TRBJ2-7; D perhaps matches TRBD2 (5 bases). Trimming left V 4 bases short and J 2 bases short, with 9 bases between. The CDR3 is 12 residues long. CDR1 is GTSNPN and CDR2 is SVGIG in the germline V gene (reference sequence). The CDR3 loop reads CAWTNGAYEQYF. The CDR3 DNA reads as TGTGCCTGGACCAACGGGGCCTACGAGCAGTACTTC.

The V gene is TRBV11-2, the J gene TRBJ2-7, with no clear D. This CDR3 comprises 12 residues. Germline loops: CDR1 SGHAT, CDR2 FQNNGV. Deletions cut 5 bases from V and 2 bases from J, with 7 bases between. CDR3 nucleotides: TGTGCCAGCAGCCGCCAGACCTACGAGCAGTACTTC. Translating it yields CASSRQTYEQYF.

The chain combines TRBV11-1 with TRBJ1-4; D is uncertain. This CDR3 region has 14 residues. Germline V CDR1 and CDR2: SGHAT, FQDESV (reference sequence). The V and J ends lost 6 bases and 0 bases respectively, with 8 bases between them. This CDR3 is CASRRTTTNEKLFF. The CDR3 bases are TGTGCCAGCAGGCGGACTACAACTAATGAAAAACTGTTTTTT.

This chain connects TRBV19 to TRBJ1-5; 11 bases line up with TRBD1. The CDR3 extends over 19 amino acids. With V trimmed by 4 bases and J by 6 bases, 17 bases remained unmatched. Germline V gives CDR1 LNHDA, CDR2 SQIVND (reference sequence). The CDR3, as DNA: TGTGCCAGTAGTACAATACCGGGACAGGGGGTTCGTTTCCGTCAGCCCCAGCATTTT. Translation: CASSTIPGQGVRFRQPQHF. Full variable domain (outside the CDR3, taken from reference TRBV19 and TRBJ1-5): DGGITQSPKYLFRKEGQNVTLSCEQNLNHDAMYWYRQDPGQGLRLIYYSQIVNDFQKGDIAEGYSVSREKKESFPLTVTSAQKNPTAFYLCASSTIPGQGVRFRQPQHFGDGTRLSIL.

The chain uses TRBV29-1 and TRBJ2-7; a possible D gene is TRBD1 (5 bases). The length of the CDR3 is 11 residues. Trimming left V 4 bases short and J 6 bases short, with 10 bases between. CDR1 SQVTM and CDR2 ANQGSEA come from the germline V gene. Here the CDR3 DNA reads TGCAGCGTTGGCACAGGATCCGAGCAGTACTTC. Translation gives CSVGTGSEQYF.

This rearrangement joins TRBV2 to TRBJ2-7; 9 nucleotides agree with TRBD2. CDR1 SNHLY and CDR2 FYNNEI come from the germline V gene. The V and J ends lost 7 bases and 4 bases, in that order; junction bases with no gene match: 23. CDR3 size: 19 residues. CDR3 coding DNA: TGTGCCAGCAACCATGGCGCTGGGCCAGCGGGACTAGCAGTTTACGAGCAGTACTTC. This codes for CASNHGAGPAGLAVYEQYF.

This sequence joins TRBV4-3 and TRBJ2-4; 10 bases align to TRBD2. The V gene end was trimmed by 3 bases and the J gene end by 0 bases; junction bases not matched to a gene: 2. In germline, CDR1 is LGHNA, CDR2 YSLEER. CDR3 length: 16 residues. CDR3 residues: CASSHGLAVAKNIQYF. Here the CDR3 DNA reads TGCGCCAGCAGCCACGGACTAGCGGTAGCCAAAAACATTCAGTACTTC.

This chain connects TRBV5-1 to TRBJ1-1; TRBD1 matches at 9 bases. Germline V lookup: CDR1 SGHRS, CDR2 YFSETQ. There are 13 residues in the CDR3. Unmatched junction bases numbered 10, after V lost 9 bases and J lost 7 bases. The CDR3 bases are TGCGCCACCTCGCCTGGGGACAGGGTTGAAGCTTTCTTT. This gives the protein CATSPGDRVEAFF.

This chain uses TRBV3-1 (or the pseudogene TRBV3-2) with TRBJ2-2; D gene unclear. In germline, CDR1 is LGHDT, CDR2 YNNKEL (reference sequence). Trimming removed 1 base from V and 6 bases from J, with 6 bases in between. The CDR3 contains 13 residues. In DNA, the CDR3 is TGTGCCAGCAGCCAAGGTCCCTCCGGGGAGCTGTTTTTT. It specifies CASSQGPSGELFF.

The J gene is TRBJ2-7, the V gene TRBV28, with 7 positions matching TRBD2. With 2 bases clipped from V and 0 bases from J, the junction kept 13 bases outside the gene matches. Germline V CDR1 and CDR2: MDHEN, SYDVKM. The CDR3 is 18 residues long. The chain's CDR3 is CASSLRPPSGEGSYEQYF. The CDR3 nucleotides read TGTGCCAGCAGTTTAAGGCCCCCCAGCGGGGAGGGCTCCTACGAGCAGTACTTC.

This chain connects TRBV2 to TRBJ1-5; D remains unclear. The CDR3 has 14 amino acids. V was cut by 1 base and J by 5 bases, with 9 bases left in between. Germline CDR1 SNHLY, CDR2 FYNNEI. CDR3: CASSEVYGHQPQHF. CDR3 DNA: TGTGCCAGCAGTGAAGTCTACGGTCATCAGCCCCAGCATTTT.

The chain is built from TRBV24-1 and TRBJ2-5; possibly TRBD1 for D (7 bases). V dropped 0 bases and J dropped 4 bases, with 11 bases sitting between them. CDR1 is KGHDR, CDR2 SFDVKD, per germline. This CDR3 has 15 residues. The CDR3 sequence: CATSDLDRDLETQYF. CDR3 DNA sequence: TGTGCCACCAGTGATTTGGACAGGGACTTAGAGACCCAGTACTTC.

The V gene is TRBV25-1, the J gene TRBJ2-2, with 9 bases that match TRBD2. The ends lost 8 bases at V and 5 bases at J; junction bases unmatched: 9. CDR1 MGHDK and CDR2 SYGVNS come from the germline V gene. The CDR3 spans 15 residues. The CDR3 region is CASAAGGLRTGELFF. CDR3 sequence (DNA): TGTGCCAGCGCAGCGGGGGGCCTACGGACCGGGGAGCTGTTTTTT.

Remarks on this clone: This may be a read error, as it is one base from a much larger clone. The V gene is TRBV5-1, the J gene TRBJ1-1; TRBD1 matches 7 bases. Germline loops: CDR1 SGHRS, CDR2 YFSETQ. V lost 3 bases, J lost 0 bases, and 2 bases stayed unmatched. The CDR3 sequence is 14 residues long. CDR3 amino acids: CASSWGQMNTEAFF. The CDR3 nucleotides are TGCGCCAGCAGCTGGGGACAGATGAACACTGAAGCTTTCTTT. Using reference TRBV5-1 and TRBJ1-1 for the parts outside the CDR3, the full variable domain is KAGVTQTPRYLIKTRGQQVTLSCSPISGHRSVSWYQQTPGQGLQFLFEYFSETQRNKGNFPGRFSGRQFSNSRSEMNVSTLELGDSALYLCASSWGQMNTEAFFGQGTRLTVV.

This chain uses TRBV2 with TRBJ2-7; the match to TRBD2 covers 15 bases. Germline-derived CDR1 and CDR2 are SNHLY and FYNNEI. The junction had 14 bases not matched to a gene; V was cut back by 0 bases and J by 5 bases. The CDR3 loop spans 20 amino acids. The CDR3 is CASSEAVGLGTSGRKHEQYF. DNA for the CDR3: TGTGCCAGCAGTGAAGCGGTCGGCTTGGGGACTAGCGGGAGGAAACACGAGCAGTACTTC.

V usage is TRBV7-2 and J usage is TRBJ2-1; 7 bases map to TRBD1. From germline, CDR1 is SGHTA and CDR2 FQGNSA. Germline trimming cut 6 bases from V and 6 bases from J; bases unmatched to any gene: 14. This CDR3 spans 16 amino acids. The CDR3 nucleotides are TGTGCCAGCAGTCACTCCAGAACAGGGGTTGGCAATGAGCAGTTCTTC. Protein: CASSHSRTGVGNEQFF.